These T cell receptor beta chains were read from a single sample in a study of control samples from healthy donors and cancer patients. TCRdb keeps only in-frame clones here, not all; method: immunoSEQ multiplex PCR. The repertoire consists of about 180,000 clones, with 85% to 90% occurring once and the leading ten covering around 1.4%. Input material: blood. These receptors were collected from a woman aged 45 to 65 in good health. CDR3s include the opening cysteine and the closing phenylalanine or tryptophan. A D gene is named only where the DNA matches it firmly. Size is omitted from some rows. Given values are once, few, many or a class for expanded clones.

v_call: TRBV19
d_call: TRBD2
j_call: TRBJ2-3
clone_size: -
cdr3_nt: TGTGCCAGTAGTCCCTCGATAGTGGCGGGGGGGACGCAGTATTTT
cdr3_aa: CASSPSIVAGGTQYF

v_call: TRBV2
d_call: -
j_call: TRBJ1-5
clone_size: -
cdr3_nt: TGTGCCAGCAGTGAAGCCAGGGGACCTCAGCCCCAGCATTTT
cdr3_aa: CASSEARGPQPQHF

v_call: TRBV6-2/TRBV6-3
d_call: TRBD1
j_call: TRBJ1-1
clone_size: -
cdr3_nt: TGTGCCAGCAGTTACTCGGCCGGGACAGCGAACACTGAAGCTTTCTTT
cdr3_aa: CASSYSAGTANTEAFF

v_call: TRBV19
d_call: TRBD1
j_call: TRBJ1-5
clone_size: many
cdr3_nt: TGTGCCAGTAGGCTGACAGGGGAACGCAATCAGCCCCAGCATTTT
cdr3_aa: CASRLTGERNQPQHF

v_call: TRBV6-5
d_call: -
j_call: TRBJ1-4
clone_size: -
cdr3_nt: TGTGCCAGCAGCCAACAGATCGTGGCCGAAAAACTGTTTTTT
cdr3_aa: CASSQQIVAEKLFF

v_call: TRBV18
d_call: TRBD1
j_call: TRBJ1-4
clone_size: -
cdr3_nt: TGTGCCAGCTCACCAGGGACAGGGTTTGGTGAAAAACTGTTTTTT
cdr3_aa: CASSPGTGFGEKLFF

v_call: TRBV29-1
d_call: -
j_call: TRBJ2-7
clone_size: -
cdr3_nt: TGCAGCGTTGAAGCCAGGTCTCGGGAGCAGTACTTC
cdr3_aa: CSVEARSREQYF

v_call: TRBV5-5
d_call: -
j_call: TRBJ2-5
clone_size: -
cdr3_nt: TGTGCCAGCAGCTTGGGGTTGGGACAACAAGAGACCCAGTACTTC
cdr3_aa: CASSLGLGQQETQYF

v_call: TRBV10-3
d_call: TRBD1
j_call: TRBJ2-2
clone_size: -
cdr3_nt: TGTGCCATCAGGAGACAGGGGGCTCGCACCGGGGAGCTGTTTTTT
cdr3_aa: CAIRRQGARTGELFF

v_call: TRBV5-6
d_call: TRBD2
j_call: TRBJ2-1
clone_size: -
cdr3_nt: TGTGCCAGCAGCTTAAGACTAGCGGGAGGGATCTACAATGAGCAGTTCTTC
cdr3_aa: CASSLRLAGGIYNEQFF

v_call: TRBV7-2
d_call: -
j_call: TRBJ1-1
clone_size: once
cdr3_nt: TGTGCCAGCAGCTCGGGGGGTTTAAGGACTGAAGCTTTCTTT
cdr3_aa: CASSSGGLRTEAFF

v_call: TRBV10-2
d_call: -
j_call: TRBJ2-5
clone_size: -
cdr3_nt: TGCGCCAGCAGCCTAGATAAAGAGACCCAGTACTTC
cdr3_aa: CASSLDKETQYF

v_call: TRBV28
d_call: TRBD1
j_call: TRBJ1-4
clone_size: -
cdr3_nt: TGTGCCAGCAGTTTCGGTTGGACAGGGGGTGAAAAACTGTTTTTT
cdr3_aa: CASSFGWTGGEKLFF

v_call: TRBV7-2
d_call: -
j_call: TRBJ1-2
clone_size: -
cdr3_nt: TGTGCCAGCAGCCCCCCGGGGGGATATGGCTACACCTTC
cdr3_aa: CASSPPGGYGYTF

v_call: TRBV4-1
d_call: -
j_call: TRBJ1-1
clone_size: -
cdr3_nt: TGCGCCAGCAGCCAAGATCGTGGGGAACCGGGAGAAGCTTTCTTT
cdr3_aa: CASSQDRGEPGEAFF

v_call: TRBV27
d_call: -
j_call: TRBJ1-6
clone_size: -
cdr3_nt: TGTGCCAGCAGTTTGGGGGCTGGGGATTCACCCCTCCACTTT
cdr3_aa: CASSLGAGDSPLHF

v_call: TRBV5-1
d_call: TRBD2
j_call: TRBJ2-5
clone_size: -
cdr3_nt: TGCGCCAGCAGCCCTGGACTAGCGGAAGAGACCCAGTACTTC
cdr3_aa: CASSPGLAEETQYF

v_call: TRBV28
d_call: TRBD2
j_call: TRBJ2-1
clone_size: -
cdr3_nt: TGTGCCAGCAGAACTAGCGGTGACTCCAATGAGCAGTTCTTC
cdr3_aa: CASRTSGDSNEQFF

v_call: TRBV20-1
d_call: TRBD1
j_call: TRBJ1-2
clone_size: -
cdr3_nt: TGCAGTGCTTCCAGGGGGGATGGCTACACCTTC
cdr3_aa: CSASRGDGYTF

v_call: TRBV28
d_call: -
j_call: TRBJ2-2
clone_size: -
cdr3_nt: TGTGCCAGCAGTTCCACCGGGGAGCTGTTTTTT
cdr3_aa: CASSSTGELFF

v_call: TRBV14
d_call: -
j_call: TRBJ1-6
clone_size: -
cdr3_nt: TGTGCCAGCAGCCAAGACGGGGACGGCTATAATTCACCCCTCCACTTT
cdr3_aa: CASSQDGDGYNSPLHF

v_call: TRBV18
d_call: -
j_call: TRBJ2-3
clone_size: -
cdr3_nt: TGTGCCAGCTCGAGCACGGGACAAAGCACAGATACGCAGTATTTT
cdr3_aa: CASSSTGQSTDTQYF